This entry lists 21 T cell receptor beta chains sequenced from one sample in a study of blood T cell repertoires in COVID-19. TCRdb's copy holds only in-frame clones and misses some; the assay was immunoSEQ multiplex PCR. This table holds around 210,000 clones, over 80% found once. Sequences were obtained from peripheral blood. The receptors derive from a man aged 55-75 years with COVID-19, enrolled during active disease.

The rearrangement uses TRBV24-1 and TRBJ2-1; TRBD2 aligns across 9 bases. CDR3 length: 18 amino acids. In germline, CDR1 is KGHDR, CDR2 SFDVKD. With 0 bases clipped from V and 2 bases from J, the junction kept 7 bases outside the gene matches. The DNA of the CDR3 is TGTGCCACCAGTGATTTGCGAGATAGCGGGAGCACCTACAATGAGCAGTTCTTC. Protein: CATSDLRDSGSTYNEQFF.

V is TRBV7-9 and J is TRBJ1-1; D not certain. There are 12 residues in the CDR3. V was pared by 2 bases and J by 1 base, with 2 bases between. In germline, CDR1 is SEHNR, CDR2 FQNEAQ (reference sequence). CDR3 nucleotide sequence: TGTGCCAGCAGCTTACAGAACACTGAAGCTTTCTTT. Its protein is CASSLQNTEAFF.

The chain uses TRBV5-4 and TRBJ2-2; 8 positions agree with TRBD2. The germline CDR1 and CDR2 sequences are SGHNT and YYREEE (reference sequence). V lost 0 bases and J lost 4; bases outside the gene matches: 8. The length of the CDR3 is 17 residues. The CDR3 DNA sequence: TGTGCCAGCAGCTTGGGAGCGGGAGAGGCGGGCACCGGGGAGCTGTTTTTT. The encoded protein is CASSLGAGEAGTGELFF.

The rearrangement uses TRBV29-1 and TRBJ1-2; 11 bases are a match to TRBD1. In germline, CDR1 is SQVTM, CDR2 ANQGSEA. The CDR3 extends over 14 amino acids. V dropped 5 bases and J dropped 4; count of bases not matched to a gene: 6. CDR3: CSVSGTGGVYGYTF. Here the CDR3 DNA reads TGCAGCGTTTCCGGGACAGGGGGAGTCTATGGCTACACCTTC.

CDR3 loop: CASSGTVYNEQFF. The DNA for the CDR3 is TGTGCCAGCAGCGGTACAGTTTACAATGAGCAGTTCTTC. This rearrangement joins TRBV9 to TRBJ2-1; D unresolved. The CDR3 totals 13 residues. V lost 3 bases to trimming and J lost 4 bases, with 8 bases between them. Looked up from germline, CDR1 is SGDLS and CDR2 is YYNGEE.

Details on this clone: This sample includes further DNA sequences coding for the same CDR3. This chain uses TRBV9 with TRBJ1-6; possibly TRBD1 for D (5 bases). In germline, CDR1 is SGDLS, CDR2 YYNGEE. CDR3 size: 15 residues. Trimming removed 4 bases from V and 0 bases from J, with 8 bases in between. The CDR3 sequence: CASSRGSSYNSPLHF. Here the CDR3 DNA reads TGTGCCAGCAGCAGGGGAAGCTCCTATAATTCACCCCTCCACTTT. Full variable domain (missing parts from reference TRBV9 and TRBJ1-6): DSGVTQTPKHLITATGQRVTLRCSPRSGDLSVYWYQQSLDQGLQFLIQYYNGEERAKGNILERFSAQQFPDLHSELNLSSLELGDSALYFCASSRGSSYNSPLHFGNGTRLTVT.

J is TRBJ2-3 and V is TRBV9, with D possibly matching TRBD2 (6 bases). Trimming took 3 bases from V and 6 from J, leaving 14 bases between them. Germline CDR1 SGDLS, CDR2 YYNGEE. The CDR3 has 14 residues. The CDR3 nucleotides are TGTGCCAGCAGCGCGGGACTTGGTGGGGATACGCAGTATTTT. Its protein product is CASSAGLGGDTQYF.

This chain uses TRBV5-1 with TRBJ1-3, with a tentative D call TRBD1 (6 bases). With 0 bases removed from V and 0 bases from J, the gap between germline ends came to 10 bases. Looked up from germline, CDR1 is SGHRS and CDR2 is YFSETQ. The CDR3 contains 16 residues. CDR3: CASSLVGTFSGNTIYF. CDR3 nucleotides: TGCGCCAGCAGCTTGGTAGGGACATTCTCTGGAAACACCATATATTTT.

The chain is built from TRBV28 and TRBJ2-2; the match to TRBD1 covers 8 bases. V dropped 3 bases and J dropped 4; count of bases not matched to a gene: 4. CDR3 length: 15 residues. Germline-derived CDR1 and CDR2 are MDHEN and SYDVKM. The DNA for the CDR3 is TGTGCCAGCAGTTTGGACAGGGTACCCACCGGGGAGCTGTTTTTT. This encodes CASSLDRVPTGELFF.

The chain has TRBV9 and TRBJ2-5; the D is unclear. The J call may not be correct, given that the DNA end is closer to TRBJ2-7. CDR1 SGDLS and CDR2 YYNGEE come from the germline V gene. CDR3 length: 16 residues. The CDR3 DNA is TGTGCCAGCAGCTCTACCCCAACCCGAAGCTCCTACGAGCAGTACTTC. This encodes CASSSTPTRSSYEQYF.

This clone is a singleton in its sample. V gene TRBV6-6 combines with J gene TRBJ2-5, with D possibly matching TRBD1 (6 bases). Germline V gene data show CDR1 as MNHNY and CDR2 as SVGAGI (reference sequence). The CDR3 extends over 13 amino acids. Trimming cost V 6 bases and J 1 base, with 9 bases left between them. In nucleotides, the CDR3 is TGTGCCAGCAGCCTACAGGGCCAAGAGACCCAGTACTTC. The encoded protein is CASSLQGQETQYF.

J is TRBJ1-6 and V is TRBV6-5; D not certain. The germline CDR1 and CDR2 sequences are MNHEY and SVGAGI. With 7 bases removed from V and 5 bases from J, the gap between germline ends came to 6 bases. The CDR3 has 12 amino acids. The chain's CDR3 is CASNQNNSPLHF. CDR3 bases: TGTGCCAGCAACCAGAATAATTCACCCCTCCACTTT.

The chain is built from TRBV30 and TRBJ1-1; no clear D. CDR1 is GTSNPN, CDR2 SVGIG, per germline (reference sequence). The CDR3 loop spans 13 amino acids. The germline V and J ends were trimmed by 0 bases and 0 bases, with 5 bases remaining between them. CDR3 DNA sequence: TGTGCCTGGAGTGTACGGGTGAACACTGAAGCTTTCTTT. This sequence encodes CAWSVRVNTEAFF.

J is TRBJ1-4 and V is TRBV10-3; D gene unclear. The CDR3 has 13 amino acids. V shed 6 bases and J shed 1 base, with 6 bases lying between them. In germline, CDR1 is ENHRY, CDR2 SYGVKD. The CDR3 DNA sequence: TGTGCCATCAGGGGCCTAACTAATGAAAAACTGTTTTTT. This gives the protein CAIRGLTNEKLFF.

The rearrangement uses TRBV28 and TRBJ1-6; 9 nucleotides match TRBD1. Germline CDR1 and CDR2: MDHEN and SYDVKM. After removal of 5 bases from V and 10 bases from J, the junction contained 9 bases not matched to a gene. This CDR3 has 15 amino acids. CDR3 sequence: CASSGPGQGRSPLHF. The CDR3 region has the DNA TGTGCCAGCAGTGGACCGGGACAGGGAAGATCACCCCTCCACTTT.

The V gene is TRBV20-1, the J gene TRBJ1-1; D might be TRBD1 (6 bases). V lost 6 bases and J 7 bases, leaving 12 bases between the germline ends. Germline V gene lookup returns CDR1 DFQATT and CDR2 SNEGSKA (reference sequence). This CDR3 has 11 amino acids. The CDR3 region has the DNA TGCAGTGCACCCAGGACAGTTGAAGCTTTCTTT. This sequence encodes CSAPRTVEAFF.

This sequence joins TRBV5-1 and TRBJ1-4; D uncertain. Trimming shortened V by 5 bases and J by 2 bases, and 10 bases separated the two germline ends. CDR1 and CDR2 from the germline V gene are SGHRS and YFSETQ. The CDR3 runs to 14 residues. Here the CDR3 reads CASRAIGTNEKLFF. CDR3 coding DNA: TGCGCCAGCAGGGCCATCGGGACTAATGAAAAACTGTTTTTT.

The chain carries TRBV4-3 and TRBJ1-6, with unresolved D. The CDR3 extends over 18 amino acids. Looked up from germline, CDR1 is LGHNA and CDR2 is YSLEER. Trimming pared 1 base from V and 0 bases from J, leaving 13 bases between. The CDR3 nucleotides are TGCGCCAGCAGCCAAGGTCGTGCCCGGAGCTCCTATAATTCACCCCTCCACTTT. Protein: CASSQGRARSSYNSPLHF.

The chain is built from TRBV30 and TRBJ1-2; D is unclear. This CDR3 contains 11 residues. Trimming pared 0 bases from V and 8 bases from J, leaving 7 bases between. Germline lookup yields CDR1 GTSNPN and CDR2 SVGIG (reference sequence). CDR3: CAWSVRRGYTF. The CDR3 region has the DNA TGTGCCTGGAGTGTTCGGCGGGGCTACACCTTC.

The rearrangement joins TRBV27 to TRBJ1-1; TRBD1 matches at 10 bases. The V gene end was trimmed by 6 bases and the J gene end by 5 bases; junction bases not matched to a gene: 6. This CDR3 region has 14 residues. The germline V gene has CDR1 MNHEY and CDR2 SMNVEV (reference sequence). CDR3 bases: TGTGCCAGCAGCTGGGGACAGGGGAGGACTGAAGCTTTCTTT. It is translated as CASSWGQGRTEAFF.

The V call is TRBV30, the J call TRBJ1-3; D ambiguous. Trimming took off 5 bases at V and 4 bases at J, with 9 bases between the two ends. The CDR3 is 12 residues long. Germline lookup yields CDR1 GTSNPN and CDR2 SVGIG (reference sequence). The CDR3 reads CAWDTTGNTIYF. CDR3 sequence (DNA): TGTGCCTGGGACACTACGGGAAACACCATATATTTT.